This T cell receptor beta chain originates from a study of blood T cell repertoires in COVID-19. In the study overall: Collection of acute and convalescent COVID-19 samples took place in the United States, Italy and Spain. From T cells, B-cell-depleted T cells, or PBMCs came the material, which was cDNA or gDNA.

Source study methods: Amplification from reference gene primers served as the basis for estimated nucleated cell counts. The protocol was immunoSEQ multiplex PCR, while the TCRdb copy is restricted to in-frame clones and leaves out a portion. V, J and clone size were drawn from that table, and D and trimming were deduced from the DNA. The sample shows 200,000 to 300,000 clones, about nine tenths of them seen only once. CDR1 is SGHTA, CDR2 FQGTGA, per germline. The CDR3 totals 13 residues. The V gene end was trimmed by 4 bases and the J gene end by 6 bases; junction bases not matched to a gene: 2. This receptor was identified in a woman aged 55-69 years who had recovered from COVID-19. The chain is built from TRBV7-3 and TRBJ2-7; 11 bases match TRBD1. The sequenced material came from peripheral blood. This CDR3 reads CASSSGTGGEQYF. CDR3 nucleotide sequence: TGTGCCAGCAGCTCCGGGACAGGGGGCGAGCAGTACTTC.